Each of the 29 T cell receptor beta chains below was sequenced from the same sample in a study of T-cell reconstitution after alpha-beta-depleted transplantation in children. Preparation of the TCRbeta library was carried out with unique molecular identifiers. TCRdb reprocessed the PCR reads with MiXCR, giving one entry per CDR3 protein. Among 77,000 or so distinct CDR3 sequences listed, 15% to 20% were seen once. The source material was PBMCs, mostly from graft donor cells, sampled 360 days after TCRalphabeta/CD19-depleted stem cell transplant. Every receptor here comes from a male patient between 2 and 9 years old who had a stem cell transplant for acute lymphoblastic leukemia, so the T cells may come from the graft donor.

This clonotype was observed a few times. The chain is built from TRBV21-1 and TRBJ1-5; no DNA check was done on the table's D call, TRBD1. TRBV21-1 is a known pseudogene. This CDR3 is 18 amino acids long. The CDR3 region is CASSNGLQGAESNQPQHF. CDR3 in DNA: TGTGCCAGCAGCAACGGTCTACAGGGGGCTGAAAGCAATCAGCCCCAGCATTTT.

This clonotype came up a few times. The chain employs TRBV11-2 and TRBJ2-7; D unresolved. V was cut by 0 bases and J by 4 bases, with 7 bases left in between. The CDR3 loop spans 13 amino acids. Germline lookup yields CDR1 SGHAT and CDR2 FQNNGV. CDR3 bases: TGTGCCAGCAGCTTAGATGCAGGATACGAGCAGTACTTC. Translating gives CASSLDAGYEQYF.

The chain recombines TRBV3-1 with TRBJ2-3, with a weak D call TRBD2 (5 bases). Trimming took 0 bases from V and 2 from J, leaving 15 bases between them. The CDR3 consists of 17 residues. CDR1 is LGHDT and CDR2 is YNNKEL in the germline V gene (reference sequence). The CDR3, as DNA: TGTGCCAGCAGCCAAGAGGGAGTATATCATCCCACAGATACGCAGTATTTT. Encoded protein: CASSQEGVYHPTDTQYF.

This chain uses TRBV12-3 or TRBV12-4 with TRBJ2-1; D is perhaps TRBD2 (6 bases). The V end lost 1 base, the J end lost 7 bases, and 11 bases lay between the germline ends. CDR3 length: 14 amino acids. The CDR3 DNA sequence: TGTGCCAGCAGTTTAGGGAGACTAGTTAATGAGCAGTTCTTC. It translates to CASSLGRLVNEQFF.

This clonotype showed up just a few times. The chain is built from TRBV4-1 and TRBJ2-5; TRBD2 might be the D (6 bases). Deletions cut 4 bases from V and 2 bases from J, with 17 bases between. Germline values: CDR1 MGHRA, CDR2 YSYEKL. The CDR3 spans 16 residues. The CDR3 here is CASSRWEAVLQETQYF. The CDR3 DNA reads as TGCGCCAGCAGCCGCTGGGAGGCGGTTTTACAAGAGACCCAGTACTTC.

The rearrangement uses TRBV6-1 and TRBJ2-5, with 7 positions matching TRBD2. The CDR3 runs to 17 residues. Germline V lookup: CDR1 MNHNS, CDR2 SASEGT. After removal of 6 bases from V and 2 bases from J, the junction contained 15 bases not matched to a gene. The chain's CDR3 is CASRVLGRAGPQETQYF. The CDR3 bases are TGTGCCAGCAGGGTCCTGGGGAGGGCTGGTCCTCAAGAGACCCAGTACTTC.

This clonotype was detected only a few times. V usage is TRBV12-3 or TRBV12-4 and J usage is TRBJ2-3; no clear D. The CDR3 has 14 amino acids. The V end lost 3 bases, the J end lost 0 bases, and 7 bases lay between the germline ends. CDR3 region: CASSFGRSTDTQYF. The DNA of the CDR3 is TGTGCCAGCAGTTTTGGACGCAGCACAGATACGCAGTATTTT.

This clonotype was found many times. V usage is TRBV12-3 or TRBV12-4 and J usage is TRBJ2-2, with D unresolved. The V and J ends lost 6 bases and 1 base respectively, with 15 bases between them. The CDR3 extends over 16 amino acids. The CDR3 DNA reads TGTGCCAGCAGCCGCATGTTCAGACTGAACACCGGGGAGCTGTTTTTT. Translated, it gives CASSRMFRLNTGELFF.

This clonotype was observed a few times. The V and J genes are TRBV24-1 and TRBJ2-2; D might be TRBD1 or TRBD2, each matching 5 bases. With 2 bases removed from V and 1 base from J, the gap between germline ends came to 10 bases. The CDR3 totals 16 residues. Looked up from germline, CDR1 is KGHDR and CDR2 is SFDVKD. In DNA, the CDR3 is TGTGCCACCAGTGATTACGCAGGGAGGAACACCGGGGAGCTGTTTTTT. It codes for CATSDYAGRNTGELFF.

The genes are TRBV5-1 and TRBJ2-1; D not resolved. Trimming stripped 4 bases from V and 7 bases from J, with 18 bases between. The CDR3 runs to 15 residues. Germline CDR1 is SGHRS and CDR2 is YFSETQ. The CDR3 protein is CASSPMGGSRNEQFF. In nucleotides, the CDR3 is TGCGCCAGCAGCCCCATGGGCGGCTCTCGGAATGAGCAGTTCTTC. Using reference TRBV5-1 and TRBJ2-1 for the parts outside the CDR3, the full variable domain is KAGVTQTPRYLIKTRGQQVTLSCSPISGHRSVSWYQQTPGQGLQFLFEYFSETQRNKGNFPGRFSGRQFSNSRSEMNVSTLELGDSALYLCASSPMGGSRNEQFFGPGTRLTVL.

The chain is built from TRBV20-1 and TRBJ2-7; the D gene is possibly TRBD1 (5 bases). The CDR3 has 11 residues. The ends were cut back, 1 base at V and 4 bases at J, with 5 bases in the middle. Looked up from germline, CDR1 is DFQATT and CDR2 is SNEGSKA (reference sequence). CDR3 region: CSARAGYEQYF. The CDR3 coding sequence is TGCAGTGCTAGAGCAGGGTACGAGCAGTACTTC.

The sample holds a few counts of this clonotype. V is TRBV5-1 and J is TRBJ2-7, with 7 positions matching TRBD2. CDR1 and CDR2 from the germline V gene are SGHRS and YFSETQ. The CDR3 length is 15 residues. The V segment lost 4 bases and the J segment 2 bases; nucleotides outside the gene matches: 9. The CDR3 loop is CASSPFAGDPYEQYF. The CDR3 DNA reads TGCGCCAGCAGCCCTTTTGCGGGAGACCCCTACGAGCAGTACTTC.

V is TRBV24-1 and J is TRBJ2-1, with D unresolved. V shed 0 bases and J shed 0 bases, with 8 bases lying between them. CDR3 length: 16 amino acids. Germline V lookup: CDR1 KGHDR, CDR2 SFDVKD. CDR3: CATSDLVGSSYNEQFF. The CDR3 DNA reads as TGTGCCACCAGTGATTTGGTGGGTAGCTCCTACAATGAGCAGTTCTTC.

This clonotype was observed a few times. The chain has TRBV14 and TRBJ2-3, with TRBD1 identical over 7 bases. The CDR3 contains 17 residues. In germline, CDR1 is SGHDN, CDR2 FVKESK. V lost 0 bases, J lost 0 bases, and 6 bases stayed unmatched. Here the CDR3 reads CASSQDRDRPSTDTQYF. The CDR3 DNA follows: TGTGCCAGCAGCCAAGATCGGGACAGACCTAGCACAGATACGCAGTATTTT.

The chain is built from TRBV4-1 and TRBJ2-3; 8 nucleotides align to TRBD2. From germline, CDR1 is MGHRA and CDR2 YSYEKL. This CDR3 comprises 17 residues. V trimming: 0 bases; J trimming: 1 base; junction bases outside the gene matches: 6. The CDR3, as DNA: TGCGCCAGCAGCCAAGAAACCGGGAGGGGCGGCACAGATACGCAGTATTTT. Residues: CASSQETGRGGTDTQYF.

The rearrangement links TRBV7-9 to TRBJ2-3; 8 nucleotides agree with TRBD2. Germline assignment: CDR1 SEHNR and CDR2 FQNEAQ (reference sequence). The V gene end was trimmed by 6 bases and the J gene end by 0 bases; junction bases not matched to a gene: 2. The CDR3 contains 14 residues. CDR3 sequence: CASSSSGSTDTQYF. CDR3 nucleotides: TGTGCCAGCAGTTCTAGCGGGAGCACAGATACGCAGTATTTT.

The chain uses TRBV5-1 and TRBJ2-7, with no clear D. Germline V gene lookup returns CDR1 SGHRS and CDR2 YFSETQ. Trimming stripped 2 bases from V and 0 bases from J, with 9 bases between. The CDR3 is 14 residues long. In DNA, the CDR3 is TGCGCCAGCAGCTTTAGGCGGAGCTCCTACGAGCAGTACTTC. Amino acids: CASSFRRSSYEQYF.

This clonotype was detected a few times. The chain links TRBV12-3 or TRBV12-4 to TRBJ2-1, with 9 bases matching TRBD2. The CDR3 spans 16 residues. After removal of 3 bases from V and 1 base from J, the junction contained 4 bases not matched to a gene. Written as DNA, the CDR3 is TGTGCCAGCAGTTTTTTGCTAGCGGGGTCCTACAATGAGCAGTTCTTC. It codes for CASSFLLAGSYNEQFF.

This clonotype was counted at least ten times. The chain is built from TRBV29-1 and TRBJ1-1, with D tentatively TRBD1 (5 bases). This CDR3 is 14 amino acids long. The V gene lost 8 bases and the J gene lost 1 base, with 17 bases spanning the gap. The germline V gene encodes CDR1 SQVTM and CDR2 ANQGSEA. In nucleotides, the CDR3 is TGCAGCACTGCCCCGGGACTGCGGAACACTGAAGCTTTCTTT. Its translation is CSTAPGLRNTEAFF.

This clonotype was seen many times. The V gene is TRBV10-3, the J gene TRBJ2-7, with TRBD2 matching 8 bases. The germline CDR1 and CDR2 sequences are ENHRY and SYGVKD. The J segment lost 8 bases and the V segment lost 3 bases, leaving 9 bases of the junction unmatched. The CDR3 extends over 14 amino acids. The CDR3 coding sequence is TGTGCCATCAGTGAAAGCGGGGGTCAACAAAAGCAGTACTTC. Its translation is CAISESGGQQKQYF.

The V gene is TRBV14, the J gene TRBJ2-3; 8 bases map to TRBD2. Trimming cost V 6 bases and J 4 bases; bases outside gene matches: 6. The CDR3 runs 14 residues. Looked up from germline, CDR1 is SGHDN and CDR2 is FVKESK. CDR3 DNA sequence: TGTGCCAGCAGGGTTTCGGGGGGGCCAGATACGCAGTATTTT. It is translated as CASRVSGGPDTQYF.

Only a few counts were recorded for this clonotype. The junction does not match germline at one end; this may be a read error. The V call is TRBV5-1, the J call TRBJ1-1, with 7 positions matching TRBD1. Germline CDR1 and CDR2: SGHRS and YFSETQ. This CDR3 spans 14 amino acids. CDR3 in DNA: TGCGCCATCAGCTTGGGGACAGTCAACACTGAAGCTTTCTTT. This encodes CAISLGTVNTEAFF.

In its sample, this clonotype was seen many times. The chain has TRBV2 and TRBJ2-5; TRBD2 matches at 8 bases. Trimming cost V 1 base and J 2 bases; bases outside gene matches: 3. The V gene's germline CDR1 is SNHLY and CDR2 FYNNEI. This CDR3 is 15 amino acids long. CDR3 region: CASSEGGLGQETQYF. The CDR3 coding sequence is TGTGCCAGCAGTGAAGGGGGACTAGGGCAAGAGACCCAGTACTTC.

This clonotype was counted ten times or more. The rearrangement joins TRBV7-9 to TRBJ2-7; TRBD2 is a possible D gene (7 bases). Trimming took 6 bases from V and 6 from J, leaving 18 bases between them. Germline CDR1 SEHNR, CDR2 FQNEAQ (reference sequence). The length of the CDR3 is 14 residues. The CDR3 bases are TGTGCCAGCAGTAGACAAACGGGGGGCGGCGAGCAGTACTTC. This codes for CASSRQTGGGEQYF.

The chain recombines TRBV21-1 with TRBJ2-7; TRBD2 is taken as the D call from the table, unchecked against the DNA. TRBV21-1 is given as a pseudogene. The CDR3 is 17 residues long. In DNA form, the CDR3 reads TGTGCCAGCAGCACCAAAAGCCCTAACGCATCAGCCTACGAGCAGTACTTC. As protein: CASSTKSPNASAYEQYF.

The chain carries TRBV5-6 and TRBJ2-1, with D hard to call. The ends were cut back, 4 bases at V and 12 bases at J, with 14 bases in the middle. Germline V gives CDR1 SGHDT, CDR2 YYEEEE. This CDR3 is built from 12 residues. The CDR3 loop reads CASSPSGRRQFF. The CDR3 DNA reads TGTGCCAGCAGCCCTTCCGGCCGAAGGCAGTTCTTC.

The rearrangement joins TRBV7-9 to TRBJ2-7, with TRBD2 matching over 10 bases. Germline CDR1 and CDR2: SEHNR and FQNEAQ (reference sequence). V lost 5 bases to trimming and J lost 0 bases; unmatched junction nucleotides: 10. The CDR3 spans 17 residues. The CDR3 sequence is CASSPPLLAGFSYEQYF. In nucleotides, the CDR3 is TGTGCCAGCAGCCCGCCCCTACTAGCGGGGTTCTCCTACGAGCAGTACTTC.

The chain carries TRBV5-1 and TRBJ2-1; 12 nucleotides line up with TRBD2. The CDR3 consists of 17 residues. Germline CDR1 and CDR2: SGHRS and YFSETQ. V gave up 6 bases and J gave up 6 bases; unmatched junction bases: 13. CDR3 amino acids: CASILGPGTSGSNEQFF. Here the CDR3 DNA reads TGCGCCAGCATCCTCGGCCCCGGGACTAGCGGGTCCAATGAGCAGTTCTTC.

This clonotype was seen ten or more times. The chain employs TRBV4-1 and TRBJ2-7; D is possibly TRBD1 (5 bases). The V end was cut by 0 bases, the J end by 3 bases, with 12 bases between. The CDR3 totals 15 residues. Germline lookup yields CDR1 MGHRA and CDR2 YSYEKL. Here the CDR3 reads CASSQDNRPYYEQYF. In nucleotides, the CDR3 is TGCGCCAGCAGCCAAGATAACAGGCCGTACTACGAGCAGTACTTC.